This T cell receptor (beta chain) was found in a study of monozygotic twins with inflammatory bowel disease. Study-wide findings and caveats: None of the different T cell subtypes could be distinguished from one another.

The authors ran two nested PCRs of about 15 and 9 cycles on TCRalpha and TCRbeta cDNA. TCRdb reprocessed the 5' RACE reads; each CDR3 protein has one entry and no DNA is given. Its table records fewer than 450,000 distinct CDR3 sequences. Remarks on this clonotype: What it recognizes is unknown.

There are 15 residues in the CDR3. The sample consisted of blood. The rearrangement links TRBV12-3 or TRBV12-4 to TRBJ1-2. The receptor comes from a human donor with ulcerative colitis or Crohn's disease, or a healthy co-twin of an affected twin (not recorded which). The CDR3 reads CASSLGQPVNYGYTF.